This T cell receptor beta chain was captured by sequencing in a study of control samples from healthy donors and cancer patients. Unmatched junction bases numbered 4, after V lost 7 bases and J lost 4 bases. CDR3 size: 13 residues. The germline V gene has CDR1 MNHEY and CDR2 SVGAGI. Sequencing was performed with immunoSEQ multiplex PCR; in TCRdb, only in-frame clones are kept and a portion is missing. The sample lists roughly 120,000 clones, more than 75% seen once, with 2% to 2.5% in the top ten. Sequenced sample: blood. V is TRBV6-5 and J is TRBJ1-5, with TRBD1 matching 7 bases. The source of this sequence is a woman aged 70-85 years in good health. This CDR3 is CASNGQVNQPQHF. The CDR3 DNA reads TGTGCCAGCAACGGACAGGTGAATCAGCCCCAGCATTTT.